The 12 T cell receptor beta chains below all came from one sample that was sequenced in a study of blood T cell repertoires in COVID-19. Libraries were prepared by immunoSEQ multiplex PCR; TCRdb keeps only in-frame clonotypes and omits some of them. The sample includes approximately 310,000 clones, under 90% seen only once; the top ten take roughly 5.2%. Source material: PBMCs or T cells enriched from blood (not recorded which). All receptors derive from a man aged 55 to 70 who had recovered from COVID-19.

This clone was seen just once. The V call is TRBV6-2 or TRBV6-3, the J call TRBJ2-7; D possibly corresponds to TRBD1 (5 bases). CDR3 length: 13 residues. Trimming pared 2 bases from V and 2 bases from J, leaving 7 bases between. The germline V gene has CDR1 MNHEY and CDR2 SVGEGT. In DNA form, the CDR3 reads TGTGCCAGCAGTTACGACAGTGCCTACGAGCAGTACTTC. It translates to CASSYDSAYEQYF.

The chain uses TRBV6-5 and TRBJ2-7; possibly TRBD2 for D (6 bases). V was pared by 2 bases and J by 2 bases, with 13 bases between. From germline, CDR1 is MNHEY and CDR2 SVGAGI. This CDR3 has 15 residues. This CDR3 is CASSYGGTGTYEQYF. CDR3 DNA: TGTGCCAGCAGTTACGGCGGGACTGGAACCTACGAGCAGTACTTC.

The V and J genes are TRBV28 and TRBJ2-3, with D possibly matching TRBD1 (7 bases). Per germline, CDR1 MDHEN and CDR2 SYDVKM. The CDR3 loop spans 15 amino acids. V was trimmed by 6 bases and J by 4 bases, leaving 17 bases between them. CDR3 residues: CASRNRQGGADTQYF. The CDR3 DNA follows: TGTGCCAGCAGAAACAGACAGGGAGGCGCAGATACGCAGTATTTT.

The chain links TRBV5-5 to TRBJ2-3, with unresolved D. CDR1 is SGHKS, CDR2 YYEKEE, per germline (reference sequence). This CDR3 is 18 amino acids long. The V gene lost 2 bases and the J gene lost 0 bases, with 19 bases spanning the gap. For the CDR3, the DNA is TGTGCCAGCAGCTTCGGTTTAGGCGGCGACGATAGCACAGATACGCAGTATTTT. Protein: CASSFGLGGDDSTDTQYF.

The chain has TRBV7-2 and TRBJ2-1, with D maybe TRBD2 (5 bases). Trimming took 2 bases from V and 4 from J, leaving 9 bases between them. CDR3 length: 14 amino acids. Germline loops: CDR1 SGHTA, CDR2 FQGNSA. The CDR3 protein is CASSLIGLYNEQFF. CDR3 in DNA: TGTGCCAGCAGCTTAATCGGACTGTACAATGAGCAGTTCTTC.

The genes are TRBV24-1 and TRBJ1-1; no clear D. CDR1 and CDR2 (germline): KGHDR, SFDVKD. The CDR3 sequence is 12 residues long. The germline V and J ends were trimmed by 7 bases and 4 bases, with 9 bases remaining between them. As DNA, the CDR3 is TGTGCCACCAGGCAGCGGAGCACTGAAGCTTTCTTT. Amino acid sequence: CATRQRSTEAFF.

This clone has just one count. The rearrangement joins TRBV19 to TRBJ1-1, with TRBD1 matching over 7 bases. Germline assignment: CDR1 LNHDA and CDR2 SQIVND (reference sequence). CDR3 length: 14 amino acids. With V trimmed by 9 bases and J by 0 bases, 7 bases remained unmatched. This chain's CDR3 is CASAYRGLNTEAFF. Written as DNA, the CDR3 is TGTGCCAGCGCTTACAGGGGACTGAACACTGAAGCTTTCTTT.

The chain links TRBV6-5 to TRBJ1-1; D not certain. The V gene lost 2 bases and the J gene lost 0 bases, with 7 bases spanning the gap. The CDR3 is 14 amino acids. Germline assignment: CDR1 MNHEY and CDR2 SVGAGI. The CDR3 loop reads CASSYDGMNTEAFF. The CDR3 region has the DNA TGTGCCAGCAGTTACGACGGGATGAACACTGAAGCTTTCTTT.

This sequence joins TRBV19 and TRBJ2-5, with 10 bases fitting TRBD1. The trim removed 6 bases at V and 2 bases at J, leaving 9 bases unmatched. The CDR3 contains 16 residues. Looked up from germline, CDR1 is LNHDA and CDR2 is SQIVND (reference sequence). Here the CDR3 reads CASSTRDRGEQETQYF. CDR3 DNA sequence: TGTGCCAGTAGCACCCGGGACAGGGGCGAACAAGAGACCCAGTACTTC.

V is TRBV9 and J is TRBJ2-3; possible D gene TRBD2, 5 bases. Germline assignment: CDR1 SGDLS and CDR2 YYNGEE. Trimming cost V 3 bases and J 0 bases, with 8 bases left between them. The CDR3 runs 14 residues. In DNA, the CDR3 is TGTGCCAGCAGCGAGTGGGAGAGCACAGATACGCAGTATTTT. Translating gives CASSEWESTDTQYF.

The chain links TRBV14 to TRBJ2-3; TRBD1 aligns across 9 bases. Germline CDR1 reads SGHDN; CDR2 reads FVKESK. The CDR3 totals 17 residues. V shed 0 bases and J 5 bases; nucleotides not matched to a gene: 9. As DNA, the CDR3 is TGTGCCAGCAGCCAAGATCCTTTGGGACAGGGAAGAGATACGCAGTATTTT. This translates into CASSQDPLGQGRDTQYF.

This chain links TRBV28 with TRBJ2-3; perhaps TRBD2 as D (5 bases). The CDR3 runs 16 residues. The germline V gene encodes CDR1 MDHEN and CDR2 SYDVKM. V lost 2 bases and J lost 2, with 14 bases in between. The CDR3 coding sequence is TGTGCCAGCAGTTTAACGGGGAGCATGTTCACAGATACGCAGTATTTT. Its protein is CASSLTGSMFTDTQYF.